This T cell receptor (beta chain) was sequenced for a study of response to subunit inactivated influenza vaccine. The germline V and J ends were trimmed by 7 bases and 4 bases, with 13 bases remaining between them. The CDR3 covers 13 residues. The germline V gene has CDR1 SGHAT and CDR2 FQNNGV. Using its own MiXCR run on the RT-PCR reads, TCRdb lists one record per CDR3 protein. This table has more than 700,000 distinct CDR3 sequences, around 21% appearing once. This clonotype was seen a handful of times. This specimen was PBMCs from blood, taken around 5 days after vaccination. The receptor was derived from a man aged 45-65 years who received an inactivated influenza vaccine. The V and J genes are TRBV11-2 and TRBJ1-2; possibly TRBD1 for D (5 bases). The CDR3 region has the DNA TGTGCCAGCACTCAGGGCAGGTTCTATGGCTACACCTTC. It yields the protein CASTQGRFYGYTF.